Below, one TCR beta chain is given with its context. Other DNA sequences in this sample translate to the same CDR3. The sample originates from a study of shared clonotypes between healthy human individuals. This table comes from immunoSEQ multiplex PCR, and its TCRdb copy is limited to in-frame clones, with some not included. Seen here are about 1.1 million clones, roughly 77% observed once, and the top ten hold 0.89%. Every one of the donors was a Caucasian adult that lived in Nashville, Tennessee. This CDR3 contains 12 residues. V was shortened by 1 base and J by 5 bases, with 3 bases between the two germline ends. Germline loops: CDR1 KGHSH, CDR2 LQKENI.

This TCR derives from a man aged 18 to 29 in good health. Some clones in this sample may be carry-over from other donors' samples. Sequencing was performed on memory CD4+ T cells from PBMCs. Subset defined: CD45RA-negative fraction. V usage is TRBV18 and J usage is TRBJ2-1; D is unclear. In nucleotides, the CDR3 is TGTGCCAGCTCACCACGGGACAATGAGCAGTTCTTC. It is translated as CASSPRDNEQFF.